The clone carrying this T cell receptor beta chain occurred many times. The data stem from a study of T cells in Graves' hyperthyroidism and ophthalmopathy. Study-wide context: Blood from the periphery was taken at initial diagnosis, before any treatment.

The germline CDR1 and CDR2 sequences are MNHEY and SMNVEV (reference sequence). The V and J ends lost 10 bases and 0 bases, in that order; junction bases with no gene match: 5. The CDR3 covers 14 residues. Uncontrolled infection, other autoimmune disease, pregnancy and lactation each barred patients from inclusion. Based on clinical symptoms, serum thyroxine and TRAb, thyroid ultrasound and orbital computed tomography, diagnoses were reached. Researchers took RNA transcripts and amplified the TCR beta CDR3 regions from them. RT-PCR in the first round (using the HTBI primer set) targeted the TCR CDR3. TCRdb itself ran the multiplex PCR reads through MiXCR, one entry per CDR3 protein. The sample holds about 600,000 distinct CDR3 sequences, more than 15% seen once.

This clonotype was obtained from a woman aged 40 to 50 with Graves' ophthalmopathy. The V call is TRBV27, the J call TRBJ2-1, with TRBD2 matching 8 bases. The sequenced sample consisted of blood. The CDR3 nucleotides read TGTGCCACCCTAGCGGGTAGCTCCTACAATGAGCAGTTCTTC. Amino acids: CATLAGSSYNEQFF.